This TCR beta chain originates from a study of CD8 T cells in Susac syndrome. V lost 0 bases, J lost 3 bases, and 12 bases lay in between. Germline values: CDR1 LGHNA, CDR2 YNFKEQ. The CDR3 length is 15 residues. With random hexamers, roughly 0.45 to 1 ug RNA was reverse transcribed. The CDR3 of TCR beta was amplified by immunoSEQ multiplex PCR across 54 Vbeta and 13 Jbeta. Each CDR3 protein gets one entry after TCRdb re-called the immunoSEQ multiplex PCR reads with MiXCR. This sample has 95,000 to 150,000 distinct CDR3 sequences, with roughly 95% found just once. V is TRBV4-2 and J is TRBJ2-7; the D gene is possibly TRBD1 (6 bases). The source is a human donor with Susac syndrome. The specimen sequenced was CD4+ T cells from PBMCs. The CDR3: CASSQDRLGGYEQYF. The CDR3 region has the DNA TGTGCCAGCAGCCAAGATCGTTTAGGGGGCTACGAGCAGTACTTC.